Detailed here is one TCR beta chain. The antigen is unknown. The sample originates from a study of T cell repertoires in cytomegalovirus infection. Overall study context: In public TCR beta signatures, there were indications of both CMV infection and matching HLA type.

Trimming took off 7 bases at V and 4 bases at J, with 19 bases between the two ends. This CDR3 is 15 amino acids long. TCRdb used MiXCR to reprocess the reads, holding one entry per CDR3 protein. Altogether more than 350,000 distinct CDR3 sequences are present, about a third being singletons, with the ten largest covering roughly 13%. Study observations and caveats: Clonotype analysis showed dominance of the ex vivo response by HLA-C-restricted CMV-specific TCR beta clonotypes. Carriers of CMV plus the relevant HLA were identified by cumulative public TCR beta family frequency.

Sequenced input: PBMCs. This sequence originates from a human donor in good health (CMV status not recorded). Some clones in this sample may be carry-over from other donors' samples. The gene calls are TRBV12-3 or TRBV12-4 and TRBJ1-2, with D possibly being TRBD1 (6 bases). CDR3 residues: CASKMSRTEAYGYTF. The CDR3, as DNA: TGTGCCAGCAAAATGTCTCGGACAGAGGCCTATGGCTACACCTTC.